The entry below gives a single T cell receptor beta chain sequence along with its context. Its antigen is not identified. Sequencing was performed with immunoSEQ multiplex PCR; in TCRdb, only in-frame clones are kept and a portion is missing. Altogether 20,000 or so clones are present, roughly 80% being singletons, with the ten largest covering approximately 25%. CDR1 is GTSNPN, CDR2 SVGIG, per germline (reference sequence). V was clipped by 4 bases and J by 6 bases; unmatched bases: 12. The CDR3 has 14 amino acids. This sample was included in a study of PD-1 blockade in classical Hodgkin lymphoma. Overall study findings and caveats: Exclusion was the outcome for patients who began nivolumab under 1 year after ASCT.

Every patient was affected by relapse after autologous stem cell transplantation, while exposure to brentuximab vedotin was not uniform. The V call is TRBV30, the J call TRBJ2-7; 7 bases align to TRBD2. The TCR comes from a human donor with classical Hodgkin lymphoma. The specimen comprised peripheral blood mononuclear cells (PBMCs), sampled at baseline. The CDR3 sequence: CAWKPGGSSSEQYF. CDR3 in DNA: TGTGCCTGGAAACCCGGCGGGAGTTCGTCCGAGCAGTACTTC.